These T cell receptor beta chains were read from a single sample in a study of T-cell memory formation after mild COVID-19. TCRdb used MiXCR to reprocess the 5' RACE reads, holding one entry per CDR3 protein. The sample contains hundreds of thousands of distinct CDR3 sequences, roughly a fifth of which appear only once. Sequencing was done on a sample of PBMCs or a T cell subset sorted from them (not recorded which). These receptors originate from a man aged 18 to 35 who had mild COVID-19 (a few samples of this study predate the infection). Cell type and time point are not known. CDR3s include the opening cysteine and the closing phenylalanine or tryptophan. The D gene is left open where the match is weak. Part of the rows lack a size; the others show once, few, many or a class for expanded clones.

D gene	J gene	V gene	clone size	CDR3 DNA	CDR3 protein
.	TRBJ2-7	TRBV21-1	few	TGTGCCAGCAGACGGACAGCCGATAGCTTGTCCTACGAGCAGTACTTC	CASRRTADSLSYEQYF
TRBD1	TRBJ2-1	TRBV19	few	TGTGCCAGTAGTCGAAGGACAGGGGGCGTCTACAATGAGCAGTTCTTC	CASSRRTGGVYNEQFF
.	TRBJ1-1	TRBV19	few	TGTGCCAGTACCTACCGACTGAACACTGAAGCTTTCTTT	CASTYRLNTEAFF
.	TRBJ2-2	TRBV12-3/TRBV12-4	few	TGTGCCAGCAGTTTGGAGACCACCGGGGAGCTGTTTTTT	CASSLETTGELFF
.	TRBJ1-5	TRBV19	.	TGTGCCAGTAGTATGTGGTCATCAAATCAGCCCCAGCATTTT	CASSMWSSNQPQHF
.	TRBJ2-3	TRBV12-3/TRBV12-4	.	TGTGCCAGCCCCTCCCCGACAGGCCGCACAGATACGCAGTATTTT	CASPSPTGRTDTQYF
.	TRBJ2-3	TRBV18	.	TGTGCCAGCTCACCACCGTCAGATACGCAGTATTTT	CASSPPSDTQYF
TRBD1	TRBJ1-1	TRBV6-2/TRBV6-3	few	TGTGCCAGCAGTTCACTAGGACAGGGCGGCAACACTGAAGCTTTCTTT	CASSSLGQGGNTEAFF
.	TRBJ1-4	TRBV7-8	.	TGTGCCAGCAGCAAGGGGGTCCGGGACCCTGAAAAACTGTTTTTT	CASSKGVRDPEKLFF
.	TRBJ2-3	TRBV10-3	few	TGTGCCATCAGTGAGTCGTTGGGGGATACGCAGTATTTT	CAISESLGDTQYF
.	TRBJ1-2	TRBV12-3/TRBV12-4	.	TGTGCCAGCGCGGAGAACTATGGCTACACCTTC	CASAENYGYTF
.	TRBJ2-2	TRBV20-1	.	TGCAGTGCTAGAGAGCTTACCAGGGTATCAACCGGGGAGCTGTTTTTT	CSARELTRVSTGELFF
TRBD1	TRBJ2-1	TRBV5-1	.	TGCGCCAGCAGCGGGGGACAGGGCTACAATGAGCAGTTCTTC	CASSGGQGYNEQFF
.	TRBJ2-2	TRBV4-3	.	TGCGCCAGCAGCCAAGACGCTACAGTTTCGGGGCGCGGCGGGGAGCTGTTTTTT	CASSQDATVSGRGGELFF
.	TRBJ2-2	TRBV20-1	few	TGCAGTGCTAGTGAAGGGACCGGGGAGCTGTTTTTT	CSASEGTGELFF
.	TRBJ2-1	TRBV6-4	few	TGTGCCAGCAGTGACCCTGGGTGGCAGTTCTTC	CASSDPGWQFF
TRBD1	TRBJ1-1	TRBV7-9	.	TGTGCCAGCAGCTCACGAGGACAGGGGGCTCCGTTCCCTGAAGCTTTCTTT	CASSSRGQGAPFPEAFF
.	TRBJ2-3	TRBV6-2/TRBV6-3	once	TGTGCCAGCAGCCATTACAGGGCCGGCCCAGATACGCAGTATTTT	CASSHYRAGPDTQYF
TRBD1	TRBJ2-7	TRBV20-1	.	TGCAGTGCTAGAGACGGACAGGGGCCCTCCTACGAGCAGTACTTC	CSARDGQGPSYEQYF
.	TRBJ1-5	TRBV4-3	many	TGCGCCAGCAGCCAAGACAGGGGTCAGCCCCAGCATTTT	CASSQDRGQPQHF
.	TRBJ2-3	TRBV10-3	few	TGTGCCACCACTGCACTCTCCTCCACAGATACGCAGTATTTT	CATTALSSTDTQYF
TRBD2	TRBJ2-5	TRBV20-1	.	TGCAGTGCTCGCAGACTAGCGGGGGGATTGGACGGAGAGACCCAGTACTTC	CSARRLAGGLDGETQYF
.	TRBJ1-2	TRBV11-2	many	TGTGCCAGCAGCTTTAACTATGGCTACACCTTC	CASSFNYGYTF
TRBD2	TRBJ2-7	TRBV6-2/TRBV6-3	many	TGTGCCAGCAGTTACCGTGCAGCGGGGGGCTACTACGAGCAGTACTTC	CASSYRAAGGYYEQYF
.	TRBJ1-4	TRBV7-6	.	TGTGCCAGCAGCCCGGGGGCAAGGGGTGGTGAAAAACTGTTTTTT	CASSPGARGGEKLFF
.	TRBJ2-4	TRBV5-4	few	TGTGCCAGCCGGGGCGAGCCAAAAAACATTCAGTACTTC	CASRGEPKNIQYF
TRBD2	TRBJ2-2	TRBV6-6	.	TGTGCCAGCAGTTACTCGGGACTAAACACCGGGGAGCTGTTTTTT	CASSYSGLNTGELFF
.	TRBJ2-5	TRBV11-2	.	TGTGCCAGCAGCTACGGGGGGCTAAAAGAGACCCAGTACTTC	CASSYGGLKETQYF
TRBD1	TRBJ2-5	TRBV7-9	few	TGTGCCAGCAGCGTTTGGGACAGGAGCTCCGAAGAGACCCAGTACTTC	CASSVWDRSSEETQYF
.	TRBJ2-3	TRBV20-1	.	TGCAGTGCCCCAGAAAGCGGGTTCACAGATACGCAGTATTTT	CSAPESGFTDTQYF
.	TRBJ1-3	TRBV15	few	TGTGCCACCAGCGCAACAGGCGGGGGGGACTCTGGAAACACCATATATTTT	CATSATGGGDSGNTIYF
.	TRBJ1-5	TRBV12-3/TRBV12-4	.	TGTGCCAGCAGTTTACGCGGTCAGCCCCAGCATTTT	CASSLRGQPQHF
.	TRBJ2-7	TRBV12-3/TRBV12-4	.	TGTGCCAGCAGTTTATCTCGCTACGAGCAGTACTTC	CASSLSRYEQYF
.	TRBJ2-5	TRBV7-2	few	TGTGCCAGCAGCCCCCGGACAGCGGAGACCCAGTACTTC	CASSPRTAETQYF
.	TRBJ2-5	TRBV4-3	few	TGCGCCAGCAGCCGACCCCGAGGGGAGACCCAGTACTTC	CASSRPRGETQYF
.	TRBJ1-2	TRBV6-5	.	TGTGCCAGCAGTCCCGGACTGGGATACGGGTTTTATGGCTACACCTTC	CASSPGLGYGFYGYTF
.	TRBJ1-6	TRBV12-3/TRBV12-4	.	TGTGCCAGCAGTCGTGGGGTGGGCTCCTATAATTCACCCCTCCACTTT	CASSRGVGSYNSPLHF
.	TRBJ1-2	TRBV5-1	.	TGCGCCAGCAGCTTGATGCAGGCGGGACCTACTAACTATGGCTACACCTTC	CASSLMQAGPTNYGYTF
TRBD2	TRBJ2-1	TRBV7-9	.	TGTGGCAGCAGCGACGGGGGGTACAATGAGCAGTTCTTC	CGSSDGGYNEQFF
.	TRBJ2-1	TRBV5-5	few	TGTGCCAGCAGCTCCGGTGGTATAGGACGGGGCGTGCAGTTCTTC	CASSSGGIGRGVQFF
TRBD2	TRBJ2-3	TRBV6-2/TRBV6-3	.	TGTGCCAGCAAGAGGGCCCTAGCGGGGAACACAGATACGCAGTATTTT	CASKRALAGNTDTQYF
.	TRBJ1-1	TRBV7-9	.	TGTGCCAGCAGCGGGCCGGGCTCCCCGCCGGTCCAAGCTTTCTTT	CASSGPGSPPVQAFF
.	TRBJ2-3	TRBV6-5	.	TGTGCCAGCAGTTACTTGCGGGGTAGCACAGATACGCAGTATTTT	CASSYLRGSTDTQYF
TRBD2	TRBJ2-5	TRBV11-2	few	TGTGCCAGCAGCCCCAAGAGGACTAGCGGGGGGGCCCCGGAGACCCAGTACTTC	CASSPKRTSGGAPETQYF
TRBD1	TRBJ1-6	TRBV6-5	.	TGTGCCAGCAGGGACAGGACAGGGACTTCACCCCTCCACTTT	CASRDRTGTSPLHF
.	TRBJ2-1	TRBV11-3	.	TGTGCCAGCAGCCAAGCACGGGGAAACAATGAGCAGTTCTTC	CASSQARGNNEQFF
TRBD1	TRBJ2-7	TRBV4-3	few	TGCGCCAGCAGCCAAGATATTAGGACAGGGGGCTACGAGCAGTACTTC	CASSQDIRTGGYEQYF
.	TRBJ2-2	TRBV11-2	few	TGTGCCAGCAGCACCCAACGGGACGCCGGGGAGCTGTTTTTT	CASSTQRDAGELFF
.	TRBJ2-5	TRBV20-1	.	TGCAGTGCTCCTGGGTCAGGGTCTGAGACCCAGTACTTC	CSAPGSGSETQYF
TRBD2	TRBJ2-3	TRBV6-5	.	TGTGCCAGCAAGGCTAGCGGGGGGGCGGGGAGATCGGATACGCAGTATTTT	CASKASGGAGRSDTQYF
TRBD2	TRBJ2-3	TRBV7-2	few	TGTGCCAGCAGCGTACTAGCGGGGGTTACAGATACGCAGTATTTT	CASSVLAGVTDTQYF
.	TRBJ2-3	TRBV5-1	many	TGCGCCAGCAGCTTGGGGGAGGGCACAGATACGCAGTATTTT	CASSLGEGTDTQYF
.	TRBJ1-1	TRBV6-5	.	TGTGCCAGCAGTTCCCGGTTAGGCGGGTCCACTGAAGCTTTCTTT	CASSSRLGGSTEAFF
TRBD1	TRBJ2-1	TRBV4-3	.	TGCGCCAGCAGCCACTACAGGGGCCACAATGAGCAGTTCTTC	CASSHYRGHNEQFF
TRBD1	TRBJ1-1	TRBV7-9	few	TGTGCCAGCATCGAGGGGGCCGGCGCTGAAGCTTTCTTT	CASIEGAGAEAFF
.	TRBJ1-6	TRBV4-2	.	TGTGCCAGCAGCACCCCTTCCGTAGGGATAGGTTCACCCCTCCACTTT	CASSTPSVGIGSPLHF
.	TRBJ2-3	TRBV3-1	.	TGTGCCAGCAGCAATCACCCGGCGGGGGATACGCAGTATTTT	CASSNHPAGDTQYF